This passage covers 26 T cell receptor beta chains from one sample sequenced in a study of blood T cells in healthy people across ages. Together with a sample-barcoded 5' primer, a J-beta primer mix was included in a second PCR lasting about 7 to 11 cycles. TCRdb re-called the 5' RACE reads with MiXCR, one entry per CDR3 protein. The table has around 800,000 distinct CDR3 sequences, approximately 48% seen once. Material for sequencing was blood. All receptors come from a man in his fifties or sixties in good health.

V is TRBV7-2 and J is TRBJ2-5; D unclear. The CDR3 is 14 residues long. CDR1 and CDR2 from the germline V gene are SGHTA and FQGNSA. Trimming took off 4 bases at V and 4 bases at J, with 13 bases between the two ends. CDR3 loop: CASSWPRGPETQYF. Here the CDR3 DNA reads TGTGCCAGCAGCTGGCCCAGAGGTCCAGAGACCCAGTACTTC.

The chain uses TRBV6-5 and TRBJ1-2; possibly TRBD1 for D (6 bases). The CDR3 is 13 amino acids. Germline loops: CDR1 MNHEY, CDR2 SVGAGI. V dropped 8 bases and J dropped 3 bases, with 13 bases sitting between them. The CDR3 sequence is CASGRGADYGYTF. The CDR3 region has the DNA TGTGCCAGCGGTAGGGGGGCTGACTATGGCTACACCTTC.

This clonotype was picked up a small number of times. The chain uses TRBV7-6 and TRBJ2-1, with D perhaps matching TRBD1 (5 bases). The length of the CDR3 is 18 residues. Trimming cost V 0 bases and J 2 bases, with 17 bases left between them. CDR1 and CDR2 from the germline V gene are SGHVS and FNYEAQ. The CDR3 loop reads CASSLAVVGAHTYNEQFF. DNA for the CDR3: TGTGCCAGCAGCTTAGCGGTCGTAGGGGCCCATACCTACAATGAGCAGTTCTTC.

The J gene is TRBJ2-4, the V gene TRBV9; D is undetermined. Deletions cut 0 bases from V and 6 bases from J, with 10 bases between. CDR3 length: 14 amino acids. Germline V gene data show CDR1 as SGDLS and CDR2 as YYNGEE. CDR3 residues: CASSVARTGNIQYF. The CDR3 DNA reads TGTGCCAGCAGCGTAGCCCGTACGGGAAACATTCAGTACTTC. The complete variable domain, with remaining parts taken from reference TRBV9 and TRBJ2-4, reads DSGVTQTPKHLITATGQRVTLRCSPRSGDLSVYWYQQSLDQGLQFLIQYYNGEERAKGNILERFSAQQFPDLHSELNLSSLELGDSALYFCASSVARTGNIQYFGAGTRLSVL.

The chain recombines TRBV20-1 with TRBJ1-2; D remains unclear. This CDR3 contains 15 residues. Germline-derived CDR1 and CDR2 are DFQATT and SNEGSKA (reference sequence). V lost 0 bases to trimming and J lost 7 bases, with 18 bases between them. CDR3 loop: CSARDVQTDPTGYTF. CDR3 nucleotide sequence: TGCAGTGCTAGAGATGTGCAGACTGACCCTACTGGCTACACCTTC.

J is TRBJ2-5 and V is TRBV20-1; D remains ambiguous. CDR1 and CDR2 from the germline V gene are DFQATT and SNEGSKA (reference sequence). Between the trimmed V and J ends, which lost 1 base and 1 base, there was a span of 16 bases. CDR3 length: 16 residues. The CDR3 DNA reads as TGCAGTGCTAGAGGGTCGGCATGGCGTCCCCAAGAGACCCAGTACTTC. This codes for CSARGSAWRPQETQYF.

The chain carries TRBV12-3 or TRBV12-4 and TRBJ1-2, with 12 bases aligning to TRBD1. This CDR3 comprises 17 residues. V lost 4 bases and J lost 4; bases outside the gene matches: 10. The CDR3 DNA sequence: TGTGCCAGCAGTTCCAACCGGGACAGGGGGCGCACCTATGGCTACACCTTC. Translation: CASSSNRDRGRTYGYTF.

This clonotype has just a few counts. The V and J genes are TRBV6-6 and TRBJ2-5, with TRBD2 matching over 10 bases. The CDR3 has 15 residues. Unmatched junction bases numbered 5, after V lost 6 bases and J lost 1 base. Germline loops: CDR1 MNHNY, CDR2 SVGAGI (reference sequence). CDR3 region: CASSHSGGPQETQYF. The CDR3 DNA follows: TGTGCCAGCAGCCATAGCGGGGGGCCCCAAGAGACCCAGTACTTC.

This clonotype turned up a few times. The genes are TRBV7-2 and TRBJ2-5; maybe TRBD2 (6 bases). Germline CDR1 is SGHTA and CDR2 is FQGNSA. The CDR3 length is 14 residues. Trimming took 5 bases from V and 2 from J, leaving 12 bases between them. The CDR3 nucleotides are TGTGCCAGCAGCCTATATGCGGGACAAGAGACCCAGTACTTC. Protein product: CASSLYAGQETQYF.

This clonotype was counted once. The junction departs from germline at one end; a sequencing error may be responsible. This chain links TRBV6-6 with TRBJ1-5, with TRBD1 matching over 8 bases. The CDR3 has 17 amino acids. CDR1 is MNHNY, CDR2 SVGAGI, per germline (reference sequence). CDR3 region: CASSHSGGPLASEPQHF. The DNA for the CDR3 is TGTGCCAGCAGTCACTCAGGGGGCCCTCTAGCGAGTGAGCCCCAGCATTTT.

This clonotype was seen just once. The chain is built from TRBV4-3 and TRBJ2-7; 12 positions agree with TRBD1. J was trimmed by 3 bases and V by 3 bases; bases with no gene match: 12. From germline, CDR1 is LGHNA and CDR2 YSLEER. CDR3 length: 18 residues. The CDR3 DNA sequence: TGCGCCAGCAGCCACCGGGTCGGGACAGGGGGCAGAAGCTACGAGCAGTACTTC. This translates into CASSHRVGTGGRSYEQYF.

For the CDR3, the DNA is TGCGCCAGCAGCCAAGCACAGACAGCCTCCTACGGGCAGTACTTC. Protein: CASSQAQTASYGQYF. The chain employs TRBV4-1 and TRBJ2-4; TRBD1 might be the D (5 bases). This CDR3 has 15 amino acids. Per germline, CDR1 MGHRA and CDR2 YSYEKL. Trimming shortened V by 1 base and J by 13 bases, and 20 bases separated the two germline ends.

CDR3 region: CASSLGIAGAYNEQFF. The CDR3, as DNA: TGTGCCAGCAGCTTGGGTATAGCGGGGGCCTACAATGAGCAGTTCTTC. The chain has TRBV5-6 and TRBJ2-1, with 9 bases lining up with TRBD2. The V gene end was trimmed by 0 bases and the J gene end by 2 bases; junction bases not matched to a gene: 3. The length of the CDR3 is 16 residues. CDR1 and CDR2 from the germline V gene are SGHDT and YYEEEE.

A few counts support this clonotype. The CDR3 loop is CASSLDLGATQYF. For the CDR3, the DNA is TGTGCCAGCAGCTTAGATTTGGGGGCAACGCAGTATTTT. This chain connects TRBV7-2 to TRBJ2-3; the D gene is possibly TRBD1 (6 bases). The CDR3 runs to 13 residues. The V gene lost 1 base and the J gene lost 9 bases, with 11 bases spanning the gap. Germline CDR1 is SGHTA and CDR2 is FQGNSA.

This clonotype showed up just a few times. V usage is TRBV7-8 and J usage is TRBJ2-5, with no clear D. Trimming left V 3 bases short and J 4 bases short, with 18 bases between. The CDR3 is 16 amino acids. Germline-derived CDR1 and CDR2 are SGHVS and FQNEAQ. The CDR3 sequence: CASSLTHLGWRETQYF. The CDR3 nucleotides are TGTGCCAGCAGCTTGACTCATCTAGGGTGGAGAGAGACCCAGTACTTC.

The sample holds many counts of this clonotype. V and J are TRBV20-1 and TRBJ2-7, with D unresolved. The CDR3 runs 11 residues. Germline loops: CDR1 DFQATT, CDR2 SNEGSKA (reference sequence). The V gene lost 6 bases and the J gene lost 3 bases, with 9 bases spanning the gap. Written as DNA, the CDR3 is TGCAGTGCCCAAAGGGACTACGAGCAGTACTTC. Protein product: CSAQRDYEQYF.

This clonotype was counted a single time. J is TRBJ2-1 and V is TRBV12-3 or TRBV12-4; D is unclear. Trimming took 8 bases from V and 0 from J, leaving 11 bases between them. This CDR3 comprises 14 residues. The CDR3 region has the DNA TGTGCCAGCCGATTGGAGAGCTCCTACAATGAGCAGTTCTTC. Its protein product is CASRLESSYNEQFF.

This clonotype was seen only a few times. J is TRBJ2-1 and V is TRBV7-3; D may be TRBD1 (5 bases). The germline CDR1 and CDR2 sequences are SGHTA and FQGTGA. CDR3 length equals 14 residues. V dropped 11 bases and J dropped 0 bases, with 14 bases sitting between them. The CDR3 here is CALFRQSSYNEQFF. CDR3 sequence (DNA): TGTGCCTTATTCAGACAGAGCTCCTACAATGAGCAGTTCTTC.

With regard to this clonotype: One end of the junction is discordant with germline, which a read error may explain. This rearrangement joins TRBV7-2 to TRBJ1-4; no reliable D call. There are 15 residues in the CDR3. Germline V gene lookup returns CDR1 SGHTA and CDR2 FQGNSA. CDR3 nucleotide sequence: TGTGCCATCAGCTTAGCGCCGGAGCCTAATGAAAAACTGTTTTTT. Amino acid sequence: CAISLAPEPNEKLFF.

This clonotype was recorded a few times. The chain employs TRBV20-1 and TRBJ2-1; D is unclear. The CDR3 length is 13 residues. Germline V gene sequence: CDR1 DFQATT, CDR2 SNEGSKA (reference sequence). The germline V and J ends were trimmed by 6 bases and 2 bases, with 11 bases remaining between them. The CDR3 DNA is TGCAGTGCGGCGCCGCGGCCCTACAATGAGCAGTTCTTC. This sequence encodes CSAAPRPYNEQFF.

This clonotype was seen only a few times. The CDR3 reads CSVRGVLTDTQYF. Here the CDR3 DNA reads TGCAGCGTTCGGGGGGTCCTCACAGATACGCAGTATTTT. The gene calls are TRBV29-1 and TRBJ2-3; TRBD2 matches 7 bases. Germline V CDR1 and CDR2: SQVTM, ANQGSEA. CDR3 size: 13 residues. J lost 2 bases, V lost 5 bases, and 4 bases had no gene match.

The CDR3 spells CASKRAREETQYF. The CDR3 bases are TGTGCCAGCAAAAGGGCTAGGGAAGAGACCCAGTACTTC. This chain joins TRBV2 and TRBJ2-5; no clear D gene. V lost 7 bases and J 3 bases, leaving 12 bases between the germline ends. Germline V gives CDR1 SNHLY, CDR2 FYNNEI. This CDR3 spans 13 amino acids.

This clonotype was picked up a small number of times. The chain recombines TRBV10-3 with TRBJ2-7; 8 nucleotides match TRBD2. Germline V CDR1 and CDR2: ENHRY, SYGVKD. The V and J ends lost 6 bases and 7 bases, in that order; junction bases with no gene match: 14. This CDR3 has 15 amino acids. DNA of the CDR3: TGTGCCATCAGCCCCGGGGGGGCAACCTACAATGAGCAGTACTTC. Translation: CAISPGGATYNEQYF.

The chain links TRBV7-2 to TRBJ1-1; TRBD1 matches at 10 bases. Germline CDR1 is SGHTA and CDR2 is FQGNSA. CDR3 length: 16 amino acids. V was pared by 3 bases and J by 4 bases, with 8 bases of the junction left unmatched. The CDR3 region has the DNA TGTGCCAGCAGCTTTCCCGGGACAGGGGCCCTCACTGAAGCTTTCTTT. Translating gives CASSFPGTGALTEAFF.

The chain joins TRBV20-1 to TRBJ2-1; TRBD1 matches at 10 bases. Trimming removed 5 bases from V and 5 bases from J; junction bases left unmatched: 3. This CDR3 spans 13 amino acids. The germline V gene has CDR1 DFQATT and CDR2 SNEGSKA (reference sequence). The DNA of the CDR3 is TGCAGTGCTCGAGGGACAGGGGACAATGAGCAGTTCTTC. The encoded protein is CSARGTGDNEQFF.

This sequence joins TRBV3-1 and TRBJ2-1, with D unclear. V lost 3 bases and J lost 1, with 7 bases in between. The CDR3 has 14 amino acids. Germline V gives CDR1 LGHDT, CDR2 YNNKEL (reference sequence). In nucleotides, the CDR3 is TGTGCCAGCAGCCAGCAGGCGTCCTACAATGAGCAGTTCTTC. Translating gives CASSQQASYNEQFF.